This T cell receptor (beta chain) was captured in a study of T cells in localized non-small cell lung cancer. Study-level results: A median around 57 of the top 100 tumor clones appeared in adjacent lung. A single tumor region was sequenced, leaving heterogeneity possible.

This clone is labeled as medium-sized. Its antigen is not known. The CDR3 covers 14 residues. The V gene lost 6 bases and the J gene lost 2 bases, with 13 bases spanning the gap. Germline assignment: CDR1 SGHNT and CDR2 YENEEA. Clones were sequenced by immunoSEQ multiplex PCR, and TCRdb holds only the in-frame ones, with some missing. The sample consists of about 1,000 clones, about 20% of them appearing once. Material: normal lung tissue next to the tumor, obtained before any cancer treatment. This chain uses TRBV11-3 with TRBJ2-5; D gene unclear. The origin of this receptor is a male donor aged 60 or over with stage III lung adenocarcinoma. CDR3 nucleotides: TGTGCCAGCAGAACCTGGACCCAGCAAGAGACCCAGTACTTC. Amino acids: CASRTWTQQETQYF.